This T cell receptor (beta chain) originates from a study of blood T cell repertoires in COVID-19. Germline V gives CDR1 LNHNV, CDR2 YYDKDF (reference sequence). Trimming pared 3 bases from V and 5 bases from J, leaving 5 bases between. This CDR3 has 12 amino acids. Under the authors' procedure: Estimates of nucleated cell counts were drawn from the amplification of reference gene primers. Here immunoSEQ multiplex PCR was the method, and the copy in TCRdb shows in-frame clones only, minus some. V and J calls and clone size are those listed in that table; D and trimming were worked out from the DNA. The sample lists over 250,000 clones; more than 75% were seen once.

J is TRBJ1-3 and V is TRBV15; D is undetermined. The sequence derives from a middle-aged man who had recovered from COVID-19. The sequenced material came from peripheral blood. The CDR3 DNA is TGTGCCACCAGCAGGGCCCGAAACACCATATATTTT. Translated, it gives CATSRARNTIYF.